These T cell receptor beta chains were read from a single sample in a study of T cell changes during pregnancy in multiple sclerosis. The table came from immunoSEQ multiplex PCR; TCRdb's copy has only in-frame clones and leaves some out. The sample carries around 70,000 clones, just under 95% recorded once. The source was peripheral blood, collected after pregnancy. The receptors here all came from a female donor in good health, enrolled as a control in a pregnancy study. Both conserved end residues are part of each CDR3. D genes are given only for firm matches. The size of a clone is reported for some rows only, either as once, few or many, or as a class for expanded clones.

TRBJ1-2 TRBD1 NA TRBV4-3 TGCGCCAGCAGCCAAGATCAGCATCAGGGGGGATATGGCTACACCTTC CASSQDQHQGGYGYTF
TRBJ2-7 NA NA TRBV4-1 TGCGCCAGCAGCCAAGTTGGCCAGTCCAGCGAGCAGTACTTC CASSQVGQSSEQYF
TRBJ1-2 NA NA TRBV20-1 TGCAGTGCTAGAACCAGGGATGGCTACACCTTC CSARTRDGYTF
TRBJ2-2 NA NA TRBV5-1 TGCGCCAGCAGCTTAGGGAGTAGCGGAACCGGGGAGCTGTTTTTT CASSLGSSGTGELFF
TRBJ2-2 NA NA TRBV28 TGTGCCAGCAGTTTGGTTGCTAGGCTCACCGGGGAGCTGTTTTTT CASSLVARLTGELFF
TRBJ2-2 NA NA TRBV2 TGTGCCAGCAAAATGGGGGCAGGTGGGCCGGGGGAGCTGTTTTTT CASKMGAGGPGELFF
TRBJ2-1 TRBD2 NA TRBV11-2 TGTGCCAGCACCGGACTAGCGGAGTACAATGAGCAGTTCTTC CASTGLAEYNEQFF
TRBJ2-2 TRBD1 NA TRBV7-2 TGTGCCAGCAGCTTATTCGACAGGGGGAACACCGGGGAGCTGTTTTTT CASSLFDRGNTGELFF
TRBJ1-2 TRBD1 few TRBV2 TGTGCCAGCAGTGAATCCTTCGGGACAGGGAAAGGCTACACCTTC CASSESFGTGKGYTF
TRBJ2-3 TRBD2 NA TRBV11-2 TGTGCCAGCAGCTTAGGCGGGGGAAGAGATACGCAGTATTTT CASSLGGGRDTQYF
TRBJ1-2 TRBD1 NA TRBV7-2 TGTGCCAGCAGCTCGTACAGGGGACCTTACGGCTACACCTTC CASSSYRGPYGYTF
TRBJ1-1 NA NA TRBV7-9 TGTGCCAGCAGCTCAGCGGGGGGAAACACTGAAGCTTTCTTT CASSSAGGNTEAFF
TRBJ2-3 TRBD1 NA TRBV18 TGTGCCAGCTCATCTCGACAGGGGAAAACAGATACGCAGTATTTT CASSSRQGKTDTQYF
TRBJ2-3 NA once TRBV7-9 TGTGCCAGCAGCTTAGCGCAGCAGGCCTACACAGATACGCAGTATTTT CASSLAQQAYTDTQYF
TRBJ2-1 NA NA TRBV6-5 TGTGCCAGCAGTTACGAAGGGGATGGTACGAATGAGCAGTTCTTC CASSYEGDGTNEQFF
TRBJ1-6 TRBD1 NA TRBV19 TGTGCCAGTAGTATAGGTGGACAGGGGGTACGCTCACCCCTCCACTTT CASSIGGQGVRSPLHF
TRBJ2-5 NA NA TRBV19 TGTGCCAGTAGTACATCCGGACAGAAGCTGGAGACCCAGTACTTC CASSTSGQKLETQYF
TRBJ2-3 NA NA TRBV30 TGTGCCTGGAGCCCAGGGACTGGGGATACGCAGTATTTT CAWSPGTGDTQYF
TRBJ2-7 TRBD1 NA TRBV7-9 TGTGCCAGCACCGGGGACAGGGGATCCTACGAGCAGTACTTC CASTGDRGSYEQYF
TRBJ2-7 NA NA TRBV4-3 TGCGCCAGCAGCCTCTCGAGGGTGTTGGGCGAGCAGTACTTC CASSLSRVLGEQYF
TRBJ2-5 NA NA TRBV5-1 TGCGCCAGCACCCTAAAGGGAGAGGAGACCCAGTACTTC CASTLKGEETQYF
TRBJ1-1 NA NA TRBV20-1 TGCAGTGCCCTGGTCCCAGGGGAAGCTTTCTTT CSALVPGEAFF
TRBJ2-1 NA NA TRBV11-2 TGTGCCAGCAGTGCCGCGGGGGCATACAATGAGCAGTTCTTC CASSAAGAYNEQFF
TRBJ2-2 TRBD2 NA TRBV6-1 TGTGCCAGCGTAGCGGGGCGCGCGAACACCGGGGAGCTGTTTTTT CASVAGRANTGELFF
TRBJ1-2 TRBD1 NA TRBV7-8 TGTGCCAGCAGCTTAACCGCAGGGGGTGAACGCGGCTACACCTTC CASSLTAGGERGYTF
TRBJ1-2 TRBD1 NA TRBV20-1 TGCAGTGCTGGACAGGGCTCTGGCTACACCTTC CSAGQGSGYTF
TRBJ1-2 TRBD1 NA TRBV19 TGTGCCAGTAGTCCCCAGAGGGACAGGGTAAATGGCTACACCTTC CASSPQRDRVNGYTF
TRBJ1-2 TRBD1 NA TRBV5-4 TGTGCCAGCAGCGACCGGGACAGGGATTTCAGCTATGGCTACACCTTC CASSDRDRDFSYGYTF